The 25 T cell receptor beta chains given below trace back to one sample, sequenced in a study of blood T cell repertoires in COVID-19. The method was immunoSEQ multiplex PCR; TCRdb's version includes in-frame clones alone and lacks a portion of them. The repertoire consists of some 64,000 clones, with approximately 80% occurring once and the leading ten covering more than 13%. What was sequenced was peripheral blood. The receptors originated from a man in his fifties or sixties with COVID-19, enrolled during active disease.

This clone was detected a few times. J is TRBJ2-1 and V is TRBV3-1 (or the pseudogene TRBV3-2), with 12 bases identical to TRBD2. V was clipped by 0 bases and J by 5 bases; unmatched bases: 5. The CDR3 covers 17 residues. CDR1 LGHDT and CDR2 YNNKEL come from the germline V gene (reference sequence). CDR3 sequence (DNA): TGTGCCAGCAGCCAAGATCGAGGACTAGCGGGAAACAATGAGCAGTTCTTC. Residues: CASSQDRGLAGNNEQFF.

This clone is medium-sized by share. In DNA, the CDR3 is TGTGCCAGCAGTGGCCGGGAGATAAGCAATCAGCCCCAGCATTTT. Encoded protein: CASSGREISNQPQHF. The chain recombines TRBV6-6 with TRBJ1-5; D gene uncertain. The V end lost 5 bases, the J end lost 1 base, and 12 bases lay between the germline ends. This CDR3 comprises 15 residues. Germline loops: CDR1 MNHNY, CDR2 SVGAGI (reference sequence).

This clone was found a few times. The chain has TRBV11-2 and TRBJ1-2; D not certain. Trimming removed 5 bases at V and 4 bases at J, with 11 bases between. CDR1 and CDR2 (germline): SGHAT, FQNNGV. CDR3 length equals 13 residues. DNA of the CDR3: TGTGCCAGCAGCCGTACCTCAGTCTATGGCTACACCTTC. This gives the protein CASSRTSVYGYTF. The full variable domain, with the rest looked up from reference TRBV11-2 and TRBJ1-2, is EAGVAQSPRYKIIEKRQSVAFWCNPISGHATLYWYQQILGQGPKLLIQFQNNGVVDDSQLPKDRFSAERLKGVDSTLKIQPAKLEDSAVYLCASSRTSVYGYTFGSGTRLTVV.

The chain combines TRBV24-1 with TRBJ1-4; no firm D call. This CDR3 has 13 residues. Per the germline V gene, CDR1 is KGHDR and CDR2 is SFDVKD. Trimming stripped 7 bases from V and 5 bases from J, with 10 bases between. This CDR3 reads CATSSELNEKLFF. CDR3 DNA: TGTGCCACCAGCTCGGAACTAAATGAAAAACTGTTTTTT.

This chain's CDR3 is CAIGGQDNQPQHF. CDR3 DNA sequence: TGTGCCATCGGCGGACAGGACAATCAGCCCCAGCATTTT. The chain couples TRBV10-3 to TRBJ1-5; 7 nucleotides align to TRBD1. Germline V gene sequence: CDR1 ENHRY, CDR2 SYGVKD. V was pared by 8 bases and J by 3 bases, with 4 bases of the junction left unmatched. The CDR3 contains 13 residues.

The rearrangement uses TRBV6-5 and TRBJ2-5; D unresolved. The ends were cut back, 1 base at V and 5 bases at J, with 8 bases in the middle. This CDR3 region has 13 residues. Germline values: CDR1 MNHEY, CDR2 SVGAGI. DNA of the CDR3: TGTGCCAGCAGTTACTTTATGTCGGAGACCCAGTACTTC. Its protein is CASSYFMSETQYF.

This clone has just a few counts. V is TRBV5-1 and J is TRBJ2-7; no clear D. Germline V gives CDR1 SGHRS, CDR2 YFSETQ. The CDR3 consists of 14 residues. Trimming removed 4 bases from V and 0 bases from J, with 11 bases in between. The CDR3 is CASSPSTRSYEQYF. The CDR3 DNA is TGCGCCAGCAGCCCGTCGACTCGCTCCTACGAGCAGTACTTC.

V is TRBV30 and J is TRBJ1-3; D uncertain. V lost 0 bases, J lost 0 bases, and 6 bases lay in between. CDR1 GTSNPN and CDR2 SVGIG come from the germline V gene (reference sequence). The CDR3 runs 14 residues. The CDR3: CAWSVLSSGNTIYF. For the CDR3, the DNA is TGTGCCTGGAGTGTACTATCCTCTGGAAACACCATATATTTT. The full variable domain, with the rest looked up from reference TRBV30 and TRBJ1-3, is SQTIHQWPATLVQPVGSPLSLECTVEGTSNPNLYWYRQAAGRGLQLLFYSVGIGQISSEVPQNLSASRPQDRQFILSSKKLLLSDSGFYLCAWSVLSSGNTIYFGEGSWLTVV.

This chain connects TRBV9 to TRBJ2-2; the match to TRBD2 covers 8 bases. With V trimmed by 3 bases and J by 3 bases, 7 bases remained unmatched. Germline V gene data show CDR1 as SGDLS and CDR2 as YYNGEE. CDR3 length: 16 amino acids. The CDR3 DNA reads TGTGCCAGCAGCGACTCGGGAGGGATGGACACCGGGGAGCTGTTTTTT. It encodes CASSDSGGMDTGELFF.

The chain couples TRBV25-1 to TRBJ2-3, with 8 nucleotides matching TRBD2. Germline CDR1 reads MGHDK; CDR2 reads SYGVNS. The CDR3 has 15 amino acids. V trimming: 1 base; J trimming: 4 bases; junction bases outside the gene matches: 4. CDR3 nucleotides: TGTGCCAGCAGTGAATTAGGACTAGCCTCAGATACGCAGTATTTT. It specifies CASSELGLASDTQYF.

This chain links TRBV6-5 with TRBJ1-3, with D unclear. CDR3 length: 13 residues. Germline lookup yields CDR1 MNHEY and CDR2 SVGAGI. Trimming left V 7 bases short and J 4 bases short, with 11 bases between. The CDR3 DNA follows: TGTGCCAGCACGGCCCTACAGGGAAACACCATATATTTT. This codes for CASTALQGNTIYF.

This rearrangement joins TRBV19 to TRBJ2-3, with 14 bases matching TRBD2. Germline V CDR1 and CDR2: LNHDA, SQIVND (reference sequence). This CDR3 comprises 15 residues. After removal of 5 bases from V and 6 bases from J, the junction contained 4 bases not matched to a gene. CDR3 sequence: CASSGLAGGGDTQYF. The CDR3 DNA reads as TGTGCCAGTAGTGGACTAGCGGGAGGAGGGGATACGCAGTATTTT. The entire variable domain, with the rest obtained from reference TRBV19 and TRBJ2-3, is as follows: DGGITQSPKYLFRKEGQNVTLSCEQNLNHDAMYWYRQDPGQGLRLIYYSQIVNDFQKGDIAEGYSVSREKKESFPLTVTSAQKNPTAFYLCASSGLAGGGDTQYFGPGTRLTVL.

This clone was detected once. The CDR3 DNA reads TGTGCCAGCAGCCATCAGGGTAACACCATATATTTT. It translates to CASSHQGNTIYF. V and J are TRBV3-1 (or the pseudogene TRBV3-2) and TRBJ1-3; perhaps TRBD1 as D (5 bases). The V end was cut by 3 bases, the J end by 7 bases, with 7 bases between. This CDR3 region has 12 residues. Germline V lookup: CDR1 LGHDT, CDR2 YNNKEL (reference sequence).

About this clone itself: At one end the junction does not follow the germline gene, possibly because of a read error. The chain combines TRBV6-2 or TRBV6-3 with TRBJ2-3, with 8 bases lining up with TRBD2. CDR1 and CDR2 (germline): MNHEY, SVGEGT. The CDR3 length is 16 residues. In DNA, the CDR3 is TGTGCCAGCAGTGTCGCAACTAGCGGACGCACAAATACGCAGTATTTT. Translated: CASSVATSGRTNTQYF.

The chain is built from TRBV6-5 and TRBJ1-2; 11 bases agree with TRBD1. The trim removed 5 bases at V and 2 bases at J, leaving 1 base unmatched. CDR3 size: 14 residues. Germline CDR1 is MNHEY and CDR2 is SVGAGI. The CDR3 region is CASSRDRGNYGYTF. CDR3 bases: TGTGCCAGCAGTAGGGACAGGGGGAACTATGGCTACACCTTC.

A note on this clone: The same CDR3 arises from other DNA sequences in this sample as well. The genes are TRBV30 and TRBJ2-5; 10 positions match TRBD1. Unmatched junction bases numbered 16, after V lost 5 bases and J lost 4 bases. The CDR3 spans 17 residues. CDR1 is GTSNPN and CDR2 is SVGIG in the germline V gene (reference sequence). The CDR3 region is CAWRPPPGQGTGETQYF. CDR3 coding DNA: TGTGCCTGGCGGCCTCCACCGGGACAGGGGACAGGAGAGACCCAGTACTTC.

This chain joins TRBV5-1 and TRBJ1-1; possibly TRBD1 for D (5 bases). Germline loops: CDR1 SGHRS, CDR2 YFSETQ. The V gene lost 4 bases and the J gene lost 0 bases, with 10 bases spanning the gap. This CDR3 spans 14 amino acids. The CDR3 loop reads CASSLGDLNTEAFF. CDR3 DNA sequence: TGCGCCAGCAGCCTAGGGGACTTGAACACTGAAGCTTTCTTT.

The chain employs TRBV2 and TRBJ2-7; 8 nucleotides match TRBD1. This CDR3 is 11 amino acids long. Germline CDR1 is SNHLY and CDR2 is FYNNEI. Trimming at V came to 8 bases and at J to 7 bases, leaving 4 bases not matched to a gene. This CDR3 reads CASGQGVEQYF. The CDR3 region has the DNA TGTGCCAGCGGACAGGGCGTTGAGCAGTACTTC.

The genes are TRBV29-1 and TRBJ2-2; D might be TRBD2 (5 bases). The germline gives CDR1 SQVTM, CDR2 ANQGSEA. The CDR3 extends over 14 amino acids. Trimming stripped 5 bases from V and 4 bases from J, with 14 bases between. DNA of the CDR3: TGCAGCGTTTTCGGGGTTTCGGGCACCGGGGAGCTGTTTTTT. It encodes CSVFGVSGTGELFF.

This clone was recorded only once. The V and J genes are TRBV30 and TRBJ2-2, with D unresolved. Trimming cost V 2 bases and J 4 bases, with 11 bases left between them. The length of the CDR3 is 14 residues. Looked up from germline, CDR1 is GTSNPN and CDR2 is SVGIG (reference sequence). CDR3 amino acids: CAWSKPGGTGELFF. In DNA, the CDR3 is TGTGCCTGGAGTAAACCGGGTGGCACCGGGGAGCTGTTTTTT.

The sample holds one count of this clone. V usage is TRBV6-5 and J usage is TRBJ1-5; a possible D gene is TRBD1 (5 bases). The CDR3 loop spans 12 amino acids. Germline V CDR1 and CDR2: MNHEY, SVGAGI. Between the trimmed V and J ends, which lost 8 bases and 8 bases, there was a span of 13 bases. CDR3 protein: CASVEPGKPQHF. CDR3 DNA sequence: TGTGCCAGCGTGGAACCAGGGAAGCCCCAGCATTTT.

As DNA, the CDR3 is TGTGCCAGCAGTTGGAACAGTGGGTCGAACACCGGGGAGCTGTTTTTT. This translates into CASSWNSGSNTGELFF. The rearrangement links TRBV7-9 to TRBJ2-2; D unclear. Germline lookup yields CDR1 SEHNR and CDR2 FQNEAQ (reference sequence). The CDR3 covers 16 residues. V was pared by 6 bases and J by 0 bases, with 14 bases between.

The chain links TRBV2 to TRBJ2-5; D is uncertain. Germline V gives CDR1 SNHLY, CDR2 FYNNEI. The CDR3 totals 11 residues. Trimming left V 8 bases short and J 7 bases short, with 11 bases between. CDR3 residues: CASSPVATQYF. CDR3 bases: TGTGCCAGCTCTCCAGTCGCGACCCAGTACTTC. The variable domain in full, with the rest retrieved from reference TRBV2 and TRBJ2-5, is EPEVTQTPSHQVTQMGQEVILRCVPISNHLYFYWYRQILGQKVEFLVSFYNNEISEKSEIFDDQFSVERPDGSNFTLKIRSTKLEDSAMYFCASSPVATQYFGPGTRLLVL.

The genes are TRBV27 and TRBJ2-7; tentative D call: TRBD1 (6 bases). V shed 4 bases and J shed 0 bases, with 10 bases lying between them. The length of the CDR3 is 14 residues. Germline lookup yields CDR1 MNHEY and CDR2 SMNVEV (reference sequence). CDR3 sequence reads: CASSSDRNSYEQYF. CDR3 in DNA: TGTGCCAGCAGTTCGGACAGAAACTCCTACGAGCAGTACTTC.

The V gene is TRBV10-1, the J gene TRBJ2-3; 8 bases map to TRBD2. J gave up 6 bases and V 3 bases, and 5 bases lay outside the gene matches. CDR3 length: 14 residues. CDR1 WNHNN and CDR2 SYGVQD come from the germline V gene (reference sequence). CDR3 DNA sequence: TGCGCCAGCAGTGACGGGGGGGCGCGGGATACGCAGTATTTT. Its protein is CASSDGGARDTQYF.